This note documents a single T cell receptor beta chain sequence. This clonotype occurred a few times. Its antigen specificity is not known. A read error may account for a junction end that differs from germline. Library preparation was by 5' RACE. Instrument used: Illumina HiSeq 2500. The second PCR ran for roughly 6 to 11 cycles and used a J-beta primer mix along with a sample-barcoded 5' primer. A unique molecular identifier was introduced onto each TCR beta cDNA molecule by a template-switch 5' adaptor carrying 12 random nucleotides. Each sample yielded at least 2.5 million CDR3-containing paired-end reads. The Mint cDNA synthesis kit, primed by a TRBC-specific oligonucleotide, was used to synthesize first-strand cDNA from all RNA. Following uracil-DNA glycosylase treatment, a first 18-cycle PCR with universal primers M1SS and BC2_uni_R was performed on all cDNA. The authors' pipeline ran thus. Each sample was normalized by randomly selecting 1 million high-quality reads, each carrying a distinct molecular identifier. Instead of being binned into consensus sequences, reads with shared molecular identifiers were discarded. MiTCR, run with a Q25 quality threshold and the strictest error-elimination algorithm, handled CDR3 identification, clonotype clustering and error correction. Lower-bound total TCR beta diversity was estimated with a nonparametric unseen species model using Euler transformation. TCRdb ran its own pipeline on the public reads, namely fastp trimming at Q25 and MiXCR clone calling, and kept in-frame beta chains. Each CDR3 protein appears once, grouped with its most common genes and DNA. V and J calls and clone size were set by TCRdb, not the authors. Recorded for this sample are about 800,000 distinct CDR3 sequences; just under 25% of them occurred a single time. The top ten clones comprise approximately 4% of the sample.

CDR1 and CDR2 (SGHRS, YFSETQ) derive from the germline V gene. The CDR3 runs 11 residues from the cysteine to the phenylalanine. The entry retains the CDR3 DNA only, 33 bases that are in frame from base 1. This sample is drawn from a study of blood T cells in healthy people across ages (dated by TCRdb to 2014 to 2015). Concerning the study at large: Template switching captured roughly one uniquely barcoded TCR beta cDNA molecule per two T cells in model experiments. To track age-related changes in TCR beta repertoire diversity, the study relied on deep sequencing normalized with unique cDNA molecular identifiers. Four age groups were formed from the donors: young (average approximately 17 years), middle-aged (around 41), aged (62) and long-lived (roughly 81). The study analyzed two additional independent replicas of 1 million unique cDNA reads from the same blood draw for two donors, one aged 18 to 29 and one aged 80 or older.

On the study overall, not on this receptor specifically: Estimates of total diversity based on one million sequenced T cells were considered lower bounds and underestimates. Observed TCR beta diversity correlated strongly with the percentage of naive T cells measured by flow cytometry. Compared with the aged group, more naive CD4+ T cells, fewer expanded clones and increased TCR diversity were shown by the long-lived group, suggesting age selection. Because donor CMV infection status was unknown, age-related changes in expanded clonotypes were potentially confounded. Bulk unsorted PBMC profiling prevented conclusive comparison of naive and antigen-experienced compartments. Observed TCR beta diversity per million T cells fell roughly linearly with age, and a significant reduction was already apparent by age roughly 40.

Donors were 39 systemically healthy Caucasian individuals from Russia aged 6 to 90 years. Each donor gave about 9.8 milliliters of peripheral blood, drawn into EDTA-treated Vacutainer tubes. PBMCs were isolated by Ficoll-Paque density-gradient centrifugation, with at least 7 million obtained per sample. Trizol reagent was used to extract total RNA from the PBMCs, yielding at least 6 micrograms per sample. Naive CD45RAhigh/CD27high T cell percentages were measured by flow cytometry on a PBMC aliquot from every donor. The sample also formed part of further work on T cells of mothers and their children. The second study's authors report: Donors were nine systemically healthy Caucasian individuals: three mothers and their six children. cDNA synthesis consumed the entire amount of extracted RNA, loaded at around 1.4 ug RNA in each 15 ul reaction. In the second PCR, sample barcodes and 2-4 random nucleotides were introduced via the M1S primer. More than 9 million TCR beta CDR3 reads were obtained from each mother, and about 3 million reads were obtained from each child. In both related and unrelated pairs, thymic selection shapes the output of TCR recombination in a similar way, with inherited differences having only a minor effect. Normalized repertoire overlap was always found to be slightly, but never significantly, higher in related mother-child pairs than in unrelated mother-child pairs. With a sensitivity of about 100 clones per million clonotypes, no persistent microchimeric T cell clones were detected. The study used deep NGS to compare TCR beta repertoires of mothers and children, seeking features distinguishing related mother-child pairs from unrelated individuals. On average, the children were roughly 10 +/- 4 years old, while the mothers were around 42 +/- 4 years old. Libraries were sequenced on Illumina HiSeq 2000 with 100+100 nt paired-end reads after adapter ligation with NEBNext reagents. To avoid cross-contamination, the mother libraries and the child libraries were prepared a month apart and sequenced in separate runs. For each donor, somewhere between roughly 500,000 and 2,100,000 distinct TCR beta clonotypes were identified. Naive TCR beta clonotypes were estimated from low-frequency clonotypes matched to each donor's FACS-determined naive share, without sorting.

Sequenced: blood. The origin of this receptor is a boy aged 5-17 years in good health. This chain is built from TRBV5-1 and TRBJ2-1; no confident D gene assignment can be made. The tail of the sequence fits TRBJ2-7 better, so the J call may be wrong. The nucleotide sequence reads TGCCCCAGCAGCTTGGGGTTCGAGCAGTACTTC. The translation is CPSSLGFEQYF.